The rows below give T cell receptor beta chains drawn from one sample of a study of fetal regulatory T cell absence and autoimmunity. Here immunoSEQ multiplex PCR was the method, and the copy in TCRdb shows in-frame clones only, minus some. This repertoire shows about 46,000 clones, about four fifths found once; its top ten account for about 0.41%. The specimen sequenced was cord blood. All receptors come from a newborn boy with IPEX syndrome. The CDR3 runs from the conserved cysteine through the conserved F or W. Each record gives: J gene, V gene, CDR3 protein.

TRBJ1-2	TRBV29-1	CTHSREIHSGYTF
TRBJ2-1	TRBV25-1	CATSTGGNEQFF
TRBJ1-2	TRBV4-2	CASSQEGHNYGYTF
TRBJ2-5	TRBV11-2	CASSPRQVFQETQYF
TRBJ2-5	TRBV10-3	CAISGAGGAKETQYF
TRBJ2-5	TRBV19	CASSVTAKETQYF
TRBJ2-5	TRBV29-1	CSVKGAGETQYF
TRBJ2-7	TRBV2	CASSGTGGDEQYF
TRBJ2-7	TRBV6-6	CASTAYRDRVYEQYF
TRBJ2-3	TRBV27	CASSLLGTDTQYF
TRBJ1-3	TRBV10-3	CAISESVGGPKGNTIYF
TRBJ2-1	TRBV2	CASESGTSYNEQFF
TRBJ1-6	TRBV7-2	CASSLVRGPYNSPLHF
TRBJ2-4	TRBV9	CASSVGSGSKNIQYF
TRBJ2-7	TRBV6-4	CASSDGPPIGPYEQYF
TRBJ2-3	TRBV4-3	CASSHLLAGVTDTQYF
TRBJ1-1	TRBV10-3	CAISESGVTEAFF
TRBJ2-3	TRBV12-5	CASGLTGSTDTQYF
TRBJ1-2	TRBV30	CAWSAGAGYGYTF
TRBJ2-2	TRBV4-2	CASSQAVTGELFF
TRBJ1-2	TRBV6-1	CASSAPSGMYGYTF
TRBJ1-2	TRBV7-2	CASSLEIGGYTF
TRBJ2-5	TRBV19	CATGTGETQYF
TRBJ2-3	TRBV30	CAWSYNQGSTDTQYF
TRBJ1-2	TRBV5-4	CASSLGQDYGYTF
TRBJ2-1	TRBV6-5	CASSYGGPYNEQFF
TRBJ1-5	TRBV19	CASSTLGQGNQPQHF
TRBJ2-5	TRBV2	CASITDSRRPEYF
TRBJ1-4	TRBV18	CASSPWDRNEKLFF
TRBJ2-6	TRBV7-2	CASSPDRVAGANVLTF
TRBJ1-2	TRBV19	CASSPPQGYYGYTF
TRBJ2-1	TRBV27	CASSLGGGDREFNEQFF
TRBJ2-1	TRBV6-5	CASRTPGQGREQFF
TRBJ2-7	TRBV11-2	CASSPNRGREQYF
TRBJ2-5	TRBV4-1	CASSQEWGFQETQYF
TRBJ2-4	TRBV7-6	CASSPGAKNIQYF
TRBJ2-3	TRBV7-7	CASSFMPPGLAGKGADTQYF
TRBJ1-1	TRBV7-9	CASSSPRQATNTEAFF
TRBJ1-4	TRBV4-2	CASKRQEKEKLFF
TRBJ2-7	TRBV9	CASSPRDRGHEQYF
TRBJ1-1	TRBV15	CATSRDVGQAEAFF
TRBJ2-3	TRBV9	CASSALAGGGDTQYF
TRBJ2-7	TRBV5-1	CASSLPTAYEQYF
TRBJ2-1	TRBV4-2	CASSQGRASGRDSLF
TRBJ1-6	TRBV5-6	CASSLGQGYNSPLHF
TRBJ2-7	TRBV6-4	CASSDLGLYYEQYF
TRBJ1-2	TRBV5-4	CASSFQGAYGYTF
TRBJ2-7	TRBV6-1	CASSVSSGSYEQYF
TRBJ2-7	TRBV11-2	CASSSSGTTPYEQYF
TRBJ2-3	TRBV5-6	CASSPSDGSSTDTQYF
TRBJ2-1	TRBV7-9	CASSLQGGRNEQFF
TRBJ2-1	TRBV19	CASSIPQGIYNEQFF
TRBJ2-1	TRBV27	CASSPLGLVLDEQFF
TRBJ2-5	TRBV9	CASSVDSGGAIQETQYF
TRBJ2-1	TRBV6-5	CASSYSGRREEVF